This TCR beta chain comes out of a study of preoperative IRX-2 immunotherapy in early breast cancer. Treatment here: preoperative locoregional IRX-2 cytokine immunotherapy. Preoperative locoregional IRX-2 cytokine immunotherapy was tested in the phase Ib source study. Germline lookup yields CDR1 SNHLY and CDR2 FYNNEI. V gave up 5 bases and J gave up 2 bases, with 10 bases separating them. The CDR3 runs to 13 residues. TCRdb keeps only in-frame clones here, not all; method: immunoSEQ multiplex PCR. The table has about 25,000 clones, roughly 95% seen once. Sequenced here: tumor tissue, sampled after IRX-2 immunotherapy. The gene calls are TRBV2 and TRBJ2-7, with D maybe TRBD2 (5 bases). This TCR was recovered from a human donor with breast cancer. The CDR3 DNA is TGTGCCAGCAGTACAGACTATACCTACGAGCAGTACTTC. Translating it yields CASSTDYTYEQYF.